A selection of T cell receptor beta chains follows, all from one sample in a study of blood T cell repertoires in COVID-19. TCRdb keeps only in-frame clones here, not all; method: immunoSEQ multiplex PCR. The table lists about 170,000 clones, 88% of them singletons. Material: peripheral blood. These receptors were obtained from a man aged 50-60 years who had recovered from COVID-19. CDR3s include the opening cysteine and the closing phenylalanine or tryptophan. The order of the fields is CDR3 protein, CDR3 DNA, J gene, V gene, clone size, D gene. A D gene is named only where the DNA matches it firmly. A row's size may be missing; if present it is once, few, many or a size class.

CASSPYSGGAGDTQYF,TGCGCCAGCAGCCCCTATAGCGGGGGGGCAGGTGATACGCAGTATTTT,TRBJ2-3,TRBV5-1,.,TRBD2
CASNPSGGYLYEQYF,TGTGCCAGCAACCCTAGCGGGGGGTACCTCTACGAGCAGTACTTC,TRBJ2-7,TRBV6-5,once,TRBD2
CASSPQGQNTEAFF,TGTGCCAGCTCACCACAGGGACAGAACACTGAAGCTTTCTTT,TRBJ1-1,TRBV18,.,.
CASSPPGVVHTEAFF,TGTGCCAGCAGTCCTCCGGGGGTTGTCCACACTGAAGCTTTCTTT,TRBJ1-1,TRBV27,.,.
CASSSLGTVAYGYTF,TGTGCCAGCAGCTCCCTAGGGACAGTAGCTTATGGCTACACCTTC,TRBJ1-2,TRBV7-3,.,TRBD1
CASSRSGGWDYEQYF,TGTGCCAGTAGCCGATCAGGGGGCTGGGACTACGAGCAGTACTTC,TRBJ2-7,TRBV19,.,TRBD1
CASSFLTGAGGGHSPLHF,TGTGCCAGCAGTTTCCTTACGGGGGCGGGGGGTGGTCATTCACCCCTCCACTTT,TRBJ1-6,TRBV27,.,.
CATSLRDRDKNTEAFF,TGTGCCACCAGTCTTCGGGACAGGGATAAGAACACTGAAGCTTTCTTT,TRBJ1-1,TRBV24-1,.,TRBD1
CASSPWTSGSSYNEQFF,TGTGCCAGCAGCCCGTGGACTAGCGGGAGCTCCTACAATGAGCAGTTCTTC,TRBJ2-1,TRBV3-1/TRBV3-2,.,TRBD2
CASSSGTRSHEQYF,TGCGCCAGCAGCTCCGGGACTAGGAGTCACGAGCAGTACTTC,TRBJ2-7,TRBV5-1,few,TRBD2
CATQRTAWETEAFF,TGTGCCACCCAGCGGACAGCCTGGGAAACTGAAGCTTTCTTT,TRBJ1-1,TRBV19,few,.
CASSFSGERSGYTF,TGTGCCAGCAGTTTTAGTGGGGAGCGATCTGGCTACACCTTC,TRBJ1-2,TRBV28,.,.
CASSDRTSSYEQYF,TGTGCCAGCTCGGACAGGACCTCCTCCTACGAGCAGTACTTC,TRBJ2-7,TRBV18,.,TRBD1
CASGPGAPYEQYF,TGTGCCAGCGGACCGGGAGCCCCCTACGAGCAGTACTTC,TRBJ2-7,TRBV18,once,.
CASSPGGTSESYNEQFF,TGTGCCAGCAGCCCGGGAGGGACTAGCGAATCCTACAATGAGCAGTTCTTC,TRBJ2-1,TRBV7-9,.,TRBD2
CASSHLSAGTEAFF,TGCGCCAGCAGCCACCTCAGTGCGGGCACTGAAGCTTTCTTT,TRBJ1-1,TRBV4-3,.,.